The clone carrying this T cell receptor (beta chain) was observed at least ten times. J was trimmed by 0 bases and V by 0 bases; bases with no gene match: 9. CDR1 is LGHNA, CDR2 YSLEER, per germline. The CDR3 runs 19 residues. The entry originates in a study of early T cells in non-severe SARS-CoV-2 infection. One entry per CDR3 protein results from TCRdb running MiXCR on the 5' RACE reads. Of tens of thousands of distinct CDR3 sequences listed, roughly 5.7% are singletons. The V and J genes are TRBV4-3 and TRBJ2-4; 9 bases align to TRBD2. The sample was whole blood, taken at baseline. The clonotype was recovered from an adult who was a healthcare worker with PCR-confirmed SARS-CoV-2 infection or an uninfected control (not recorded which). The CDR3 reads CASSQDGMGLAGAKNIQYF. CDR3 DNA sequence: TGCGCCAGCAGCCAAGATGGTATGGGACTAGCCGGAGCCAAAAACATTCAGTACTTC.